This entry lists 20 T cell receptor beta chains sequenced from one sample in a study of blood T cell repertoires in COVID-19. The table came from immunoSEQ multiplex PCR; TCRdb's copy has only in-frame clones and leaves some out. This sample has fewer than 250,000 clones, with 90% found just once. The sequenced sample was PBMCs or T cells enriched from blood (not recorded which). These receptors all stem from a man aged 25 to 40 who had been exposed to COVID-19.

The V call is TRBV9, the J call TRBJ2-3; TRBD1 matches 7 bases. Germline V gives CDR1 SGDLS, CDR2 YYNGEE. Germline trimming cut 2 bases from V and 4 bases from J; bases unmatched to any gene: 13. CDR3 length: 17 residues. CDR3 amino acids: CASSVYEGTENPDTQYF. The CDR3 coding sequence is TGTGCCAGCAGCGTGTACGAAGGGACAGAGAATCCAGATACGCAGTATTTT.

This clone was seen only once. This chain connects TRBV27 to TRBJ2-2; a weak D match, TRBD2 (6 bases). The CDR3 has 13 residues. The ends were cut back, 6 bases at V and 5 bases at J, with 10 bases in the middle. From germline, CDR1 is MNHEY and CDR2 SMNVEV (reference sequence). The CDR3 reads CASSYGLTGELFF. CDR3 in DNA: TGTGCCAGCAGCTACGGACTAACCGGGGAGCTGTTTTTT.

V is TRBV10-3 and J is TRBJ2-7; TRBD2 agrees at 8 bases. Germline assignment: CDR1 ENHRY and CDR2 SYGVKD. This CDR3 is 15 amino acids long. Trimming at V came to 6 bases and at J to 3 bases, leaving 10 bases not matched to a gene. CDR3: CAISTPGLGGYEQYF. As DNA, the CDR3 is TGTGCCATCAGCACTCCGGGACTAGGGGGCTACGAGCAGTACTTC.

The chain uses TRBV4-1 and TRBJ2-2; a weak D match, TRBD1 (6 bases). The CDR3 runs 16 residues. Between the trimmed V and J ends, which lost 1 base and 0 bases, there was a span of 9 bases. Germline CDR1 reads MGHRA; CDR2 reads YSYEKL. CDR3 bases: TGCGCCAGCAGCCAAGGTTCAGGGGCGAACACCGGGGAGCTGTTTTTT. Translated, it gives CASSQGSGANTGELFF.

This clone was picked up one time. The rearrangement uses TRBV5-1 and TRBJ2-7, with 8 positions matching TRBD2. There are 14 residues in the CDR3. V lost 2 bases and J lost 4; bases outside the gene matches: 5. Germline CDR1 and CDR2: SGHRS and YFSETQ. In nucleotides, the CDR3 is TGCGCCAGCAGCTTCATTAGCGGGATTTACGAGCAGTACTTC. Encoded protein: CASSFISGIYEQYF.

The chain uses TRBV19 and TRBJ2-7, with 8 bases aligning to TRBD1. The CDR3 sequence is 13 residues long. Germline assignment: CDR1 LNHDA and CDR2 SQIVND (reference sequence). Germline trimming cut 8 bases from V and 2 bases from J; bases unmatched to any gene: 5. CDR3 in DNA: TGTGCCAGTGGACAGGGAACGACCTACGAGCAGTACTTC. This gives the protein CASGQGTTYEQYF.

The rearrangement joins TRBV5-4 to TRBJ2-7; 7 bases map to TRBD1. Germline V gene lookup returns CDR1 SGHNT and CDR2 YYREEE (reference sequence). The CDR3 length is 14 residues. Trimming cost V 2 bases and J 4 bases; bases outside gene matches: 6. CDR3 amino acids: CASSFTGDRYEQYF. CDR3 nucleotides: TGTGCCAGCAGCTTTACAGGGGACCGTTACGAGCAGTACTTC.

The chain has TRBV7-3 and TRBJ2-5, with 7 bases lining up with TRBD2. J was trimmed by 1 base and V by 3 bases; bases with no gene match: 5. The CDR3 is 15 amino acids. Germline-derived CDR1 and CDR2 are SGHTA and FQGTGA. In DNA form, the CDR3 reads TGTGCCAGCAGCTTCGGCAGCGGGGTCCAAGAGACCCAGTACTTC. It yields the protein CASSFGSGVQETQYF.

In its sample, this clone was seen a few times. Additional DNA sequences in this sample encode the identical CDR3. The CDR3 coding sequence is TGTGCCAGCAGTGAACGGCAGGGTTATGGCTACACCTTC. Translation: CASSERQGYGYTF. This chain uses TRBV6-1 with TRBJ1-2, with D possibly matching TRBD1 (5 bases). The CDR3 covers 13 residues. Per the germline V gene, CDR1 is MNHNS and CDR2 is SASEGT. V lost 2 bases and J lost 5, with 9 bases in between.

The V and J genes are TRBV15 and TRBJ2-7; unclear D gene. Trimming cost V 1 base and J 7 bases, with 8 bases left between them. CDR1 is LNHNV, CDR2 YYDKDF, per germline (reference sequence). The CDR3 length is 12 residues. DNA of the CDR3: TGTGCCACCAGCAGAGTTCGCGGTGAGCAGTACTTC. It encodes CATSRVRGEQYF.

This chain links TRBV10-3 with TRBJ2-7, with D possibly matching TRBD1 (5 bases). This CDR3 is 12 amino acids long. V lost 11 bases and J lost 0, with 11 bases in between. Germline V gene data show CDR1 as ENHRY and CDR2 as SYGVKD. CDR3 loop: CAAQGSSYEQYF. CDR3 nucleotide sequence: TGTGCCGCCCAGGGAAGCTCCTACGAGCAGTACTTC.

This chain joins TRBV14 and TRBJ2-7, with a tentative D call TRBD1 (6 bases). The CDR3 has 15 amino acids. Trimming shortened V by 4 bases and J by 3 bases, and 16 bases separated the two germline ends. Germline V gene data show CDR1 as SGHDN and CDR2 as FVKESK. This chain's CDR3 is CASSPLGGTYYEQYF. In nucleotides, the CDR3 is TGTGCCAGCAGCCCCCTAGGGGGAACCTACTACGAGCAGTACTTC.

The CDR3 reads CASSPTFRAVDSPLHF. CDR3 coding DNA: TGTGCCAGCAGCCCCACATTCAGGGCTGTCGATTCACCCCTCCACTTT. This chain links TRBV27 with TRBJ1-6, with D possibly TRBD1 on 5 matching bases. The CDR3 covers 16 residues. In germline, CDR1 is MNHEY, CDR2 SMNVEV (reference sequence). The V end lost 6 bases, the J end lost 8 bases, and 20 bases lay between the germline ends.

The chain uses TRBV6-5 and TRBJ1-2; D is ambiguous. The CDR3 sequence is 13 residues long. Germline-derived CDR1 and CDR2 are MNHEY and SVGAGI. The V end was cut by 6 bases, the J end by 3 bases, with 11 bases between. Written as DNA, the CDR3 is TGTGCCAGCAGGGTCGCCCAGGACTATGGCTACACCTTC. Residues: CASRVAQDYGYTF.

J is TRBJ1-1 and V is TRBV6-1; D call uncertain. CDR1 MNHNS and CDR2 SASEGT come from the germline V gene. The CDR3 is made up of 17 amino acids. V was trimmed by 2 bases and J by 0 bases, leaving 16 bases between them. The CDR3 bases are TGTGCCAGCAGTGAATGGGTTAAGCAGGCCCTGAACACTGAAGCTTTCTTT. It codes for CASSEWVKQALNTEAFF.

This clone was observed once. The chain links TRBV2 to TRBJ2-1; D is unresolved. CDR1 SNHLY and CDR2 FYNNEI come from the germline V gene. The CDR3 has 11 residues. Deletions cut 1 base from V and 10 bases from J, with 5 bases between. DNA for the CDR3: TGTGCCAGCAGTGAAGTCACAGAGCAGTTCTTC. This sequence encodes CASSEVTEQFF.

The chain carries TRBV27 and TRBJ1-6; 9 positions match TRBD1. Germline V gene sequence: CDR1 MNHEY, CDR2 SMNVEV (reference sequence). The CDR3 contains 14 residues. Trimming took 5 bases from V and 7 from J; bases not matched to a gene: 3. CDR3 nucleotides: TGTGCCAGCAGTCGGGACAGGGAGAATTCACCCCTCCACTTT. This translates into CASSRDRENSPLHF.

The chain uses TRBV9 and TRBJ2-1; no firm D call. Germline V gives CDR1 SGDLS, CDR2 YYNGEE. V was cut by 5 bases and J by 9 bases, with 9 bases left in between. This CDR3 spans 11 amino acids. CDR3 sequence: CASSSGSEQFF. The CDR3, as DNA: TGTGCCAGCAGTTCCGGGTCTGAGCAGTTCTTC.

The chain joins TRBV6-5 to TRBJ1-2, with 9 bases matching TRBD1. The CDR3 consists of 13 residues. V shed 6 bases, J shed 8 bases, and the junction held 7 bases outside the gene matches. Germline V CDR1 and CDR2: MNHEY, SVGAGI. In DNA, the CDR3 is TGTGCCAGCAGGGGACAGGGCTCTATGGGCTACACCTTC. Its translation is CASRGQGSMGYTF.

The chain employs TRBV5-4 and TRBJ2-5; TRBD2 matches 7 bases. This CDR3 spans 13 amino acids. CDR1 is SGHNT, CDR2 YYREEE, per germline (reference sequence). After removal of 4 bases from V and 5 bases from J, the junction contained 5 bases not matched to a gene. In nucleotides, the CDR3 is TGTGCCAGCAGCCCCTGGGAGGGGGAGACCCAGTACTTC. Translated: CASSPWEGETQYF.